A selection of T cell receptor beta chains follows, all from one sample in a study of shared clonotypes between healthy human individuals. Sequenced by immunoSEQ multiplex PCR; TCRdb stores in-frame clones only, minus some. The sample has some 2,100,000 clones, approximately 96% seen once. The sequencing sample was made of naive CD4+ T cells sorted from blood. Source of these receptors: a man between 18 and 29 years old in good health. The conserved cysteine and the conserved F or W are not part of the CDR3 here.

v_gene	j_gene	len	CDR3aa
TRBV2	TRBJ2-5	10	ASRDLQETQY
TRBV5-1	TRBJ2-5	13	ASSPPSGLQETQY
TRBV2	TRBJ1-5	13	ASARGTAVNQPQH
TRBV5-6	TRBJ2-4	15	ASSLGAAAWDKNIQY
TRBV9	TRBJ2-7	12	ASSVGSGSYEQY
TRBV19	TRBJ1-5	16	ASTIRWTADYSNQPQH
TRBV19	TRBJ1-5	10	ATMTAGQPQH
TRBV10-1	TRBJ1-1	13	ASSETGTAPPEAF
TRBV5-1	TRBJ2-5	14	ASSSGTSGREETQY
TRBV18	TRBJ1-2	14	ASSPQGGALNYGYT
TRBV5-4	TRBJ2-3	11	ASSRGYTDTQY
TRBV4-1	TRBJ2-7	13	ASSQVEASLYEQY
TRBV7-6	TRBJ2-3	13	ASSARTISTDTQY
TRBV19	TRBJ2-7	11	ASSMDRGYEQY
TRBV7-8	TRBJ1-2	12	ASSHLTGYNGYT
TRBV6-1	TRBJ1-5	13	ASSPPRDRNQPQH
TRBV7-2	TRBJ1-1	13	ASSLAQILNTEAF
TRBV6-5	TRBJ1-5	11	ASGIRGGEPQH
TRBV5-1	TRBJ2-1	11	ASSPEGENEQF
TRBV5-1	TRBJ2-3	12	ASSPGDLVDTQY
TRBV10-3	TRBJ2-1	11	AIGTSGYNEQF
TRBV10-2	TRBJ2-5	15	ASSEILGPLRWETQY
TRBV7-9	TRBJ2-3	15	ASSLQSPGPWPDTQY
TRBV7-9	TRBJ2-5	11	ASSPGQGETQY
TRBV30	TRBJ1-2	11	AWSGETNYGYT
TRBV5-4	TRBJ2-7	16	ASTYPRDRGKRNYEQY
TRBV19	TRBJ2-7	13	ASSGKGQGSYEQY
TRBV19	TRBJ1-2	12	ASSPNGGNYGYT
TRBV29-1	TRBJ1-2	11	SVEEQVDYGYT
TRBV5-1	TRBJ2-7	13	ASSPGLAGGHEQY
TRBV5-1	TRBJ1-1	12	ASSNDILNTEAF
TRBV19	TRBJ2-3	13	ASSTGLAGTDTQY
TRBV4-1	TRBJ2-1	12	ASSQVTTRDEQF
TRBV27	TRBJ2-7	12	ASSPRTGVGEQY